This T cell receptor beta chain was sequenced for a study of blood T cells in healthy people across ages. Trimming cost V 6 bases and J 1 base, with 18 bases left between them. The length of the CDR3 is 16 residues. The second PCR ran about 6 to 11 cycles with a sample-barcoded 5' primer and J-beta primers. Carrying 12 random nucleotides, a template-switch adaptor labeled each individual cDNA molecule. TCRdb itself ran the 5' RACE reads through MiXCR, one entry per CDR3 protein. The sample has 1.5 million to 2 million distinct CDR3 sequences; roughly 49% are singletons. This TCR was recovered from a woman in her 40s in good health. The sample taken for sequencing was blood. The chain links TRBV12-3 or TRBV12-4 to TRBJ2-5; weak D call: TRBD2 (5 bases). CDR3 region: CASREDAIGGQETQYF. The CDR3 DNA reads as TGTGCCAGCAGAGAGGACGCGATCGGAGGCCAAGAGACCCAGTACTTC.